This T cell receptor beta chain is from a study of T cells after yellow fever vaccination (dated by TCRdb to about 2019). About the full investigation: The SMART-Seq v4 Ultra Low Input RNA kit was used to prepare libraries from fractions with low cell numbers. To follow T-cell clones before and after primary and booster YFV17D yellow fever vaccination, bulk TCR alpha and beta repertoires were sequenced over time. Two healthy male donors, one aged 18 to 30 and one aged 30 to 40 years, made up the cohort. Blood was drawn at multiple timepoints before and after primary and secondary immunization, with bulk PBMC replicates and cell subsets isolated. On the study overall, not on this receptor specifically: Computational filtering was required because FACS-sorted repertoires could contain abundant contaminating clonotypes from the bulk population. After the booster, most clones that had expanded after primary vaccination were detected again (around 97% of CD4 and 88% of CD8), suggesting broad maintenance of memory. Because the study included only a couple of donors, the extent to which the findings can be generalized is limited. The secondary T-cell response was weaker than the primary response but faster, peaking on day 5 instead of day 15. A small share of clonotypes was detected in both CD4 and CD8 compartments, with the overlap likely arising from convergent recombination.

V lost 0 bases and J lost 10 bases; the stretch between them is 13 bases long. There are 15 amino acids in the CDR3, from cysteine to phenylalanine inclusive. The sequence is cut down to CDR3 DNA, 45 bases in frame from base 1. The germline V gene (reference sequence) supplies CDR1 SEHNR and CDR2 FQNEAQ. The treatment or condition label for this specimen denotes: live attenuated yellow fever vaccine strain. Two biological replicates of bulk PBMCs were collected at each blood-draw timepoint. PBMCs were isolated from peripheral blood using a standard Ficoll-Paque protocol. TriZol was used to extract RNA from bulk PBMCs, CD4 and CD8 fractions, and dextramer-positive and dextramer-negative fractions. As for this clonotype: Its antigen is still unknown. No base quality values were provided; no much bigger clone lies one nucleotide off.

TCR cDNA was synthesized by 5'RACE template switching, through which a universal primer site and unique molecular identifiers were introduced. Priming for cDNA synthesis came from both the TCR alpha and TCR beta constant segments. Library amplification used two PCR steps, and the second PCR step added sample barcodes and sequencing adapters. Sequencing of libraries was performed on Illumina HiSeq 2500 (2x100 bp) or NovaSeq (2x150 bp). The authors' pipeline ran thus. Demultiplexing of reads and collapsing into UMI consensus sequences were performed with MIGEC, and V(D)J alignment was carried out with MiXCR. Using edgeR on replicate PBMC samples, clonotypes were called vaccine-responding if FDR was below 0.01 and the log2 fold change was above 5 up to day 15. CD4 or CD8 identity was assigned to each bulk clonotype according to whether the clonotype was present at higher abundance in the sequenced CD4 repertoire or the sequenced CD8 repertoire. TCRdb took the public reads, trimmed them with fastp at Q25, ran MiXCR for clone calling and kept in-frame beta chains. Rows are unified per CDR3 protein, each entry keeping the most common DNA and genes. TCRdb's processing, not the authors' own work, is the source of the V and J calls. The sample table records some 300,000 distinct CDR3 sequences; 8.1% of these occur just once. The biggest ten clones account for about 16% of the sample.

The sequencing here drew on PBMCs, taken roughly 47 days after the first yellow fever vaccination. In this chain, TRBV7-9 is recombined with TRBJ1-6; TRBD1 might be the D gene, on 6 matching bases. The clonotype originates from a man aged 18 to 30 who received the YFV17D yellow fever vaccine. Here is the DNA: TGTGCCAGCAGCTTAGCATCGACAGGCCAGTCACCCCTCCACTTT. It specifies CASSLASTGQSPLHF.